These 12 T cell receptor beta chains originate from one sample sequenced in a study of T cell changes during pregnancy in multiple sclerosis. Generated by immunoSEQ multiplex PCR, the TCRdb table keeps only in-frame clones and is missing some. Among under 85,000 clones listed, under 90% were seen once. Sequences were derived from peripheral blood, sampled after pregnancy. The receptors shown here come from a female donor in good health, enrolled as a control in a pregnancy study.

CDR3 protein: CASSPPLGQGKLRDYGYTF. The CDR3 region has the DNA TGTGCCAGCAGCCCCCCCCTGGGACAGGGGAAACTACGGGACTATGGCTACACCTTC. This chain links TRBV5-6 with TRBJ1-2, with 10 nucleotides matching TRBD1. V lost 4 bases, J lost 3 bases, and 18 bases stayed unmatched. The germline CDR1 and CDR2 sequences are SGHDT and YYEEEE. The CDR3 contains 19 residues.

The V gene is TRBV30, the J gene TRBJ2-5, with D maybe TRBD1 (6 bases). CDR3 length equals 15 residues. Germline V gives CDR1 GTSNPN, CDR2 SVGIG (reference sequence). V lost 0 bases to trimming and J lost 6 bases, with 17 bases between them. CDR3 bases: TGTGCCTGGAGTGTGAGTTTGGACAGTCGGAAGACCCAGTACTTC. Translated: CAWSVSLDSRKTQYF.

The J gene is TRBJ1-2, the V gene TRBV7-8, with TRBD1 identical over 7 bases. Germline V gene sequence: CDR1 SGHVS, CDR2 FQNEAQ. V was clipped by 0 bases and J by 4 bases; unmatched bases: 5. This CDR3 has 15 amino acids. The DNA for the CDR3 is TGTGCCAGCAGCTTAGCGGAACAGGGGCCCTATGGCTACACCTTC. Translation: CASSLAEQGPYGYTF.

In DNA form, the CDR3 reads TGCGCCAGCAGCGAACAGGGGGCTGGAAACACCATATATTTT. Translating gives CASSEQGAGNTIYF. V and J are TRBV5-1 and TRBJ1-3; 8 nucleotides agree with TRBD1. Unmatched junction bases numbered 2, after V lost 4 bases and J lost 2 bases. This CDR3 has 14 residues. The germline V gene has CDR1 SGHRS and CDR2 YFSETQ. Combining the CDR3 with reference TRBV5-1 and TRBJ1-3 gives the whole variable domain KAGVTQTPRYLIKTRGQQVTLSCSPISGHRSVSWYQQTPGQGLQFLFEYFSETQRNKGNFPGRFSGRQFSNSRSEMNVSTLELGDSALYLCASSEQGAGNTIYFGEGSWLTVV.

The V gene is TRBV9, the J gene TRBJ1-2; tentatively, D is TRBD1 (6 bases). The CDR3 has 12 residues. The ends were cut back, 3 bases at V and 7 bases at J, with 10 bases in the middle. Germline CDR1 reads SGDLS; CDR2 reads YYNGEE. The CDR3 nucleotides are TGTGCCAGCAGCGACAGGGTGGCTGGCTACACCTTC. It codes for CASSDRVAGYTF.

V usage is TRBV4-3 and J usage is TRBJ1-6; no clear D gene. CDR1 and CDR2 (germline): LGHNA, YSLEER. Trimming shortened V by 0 bases and J by 7 bases, and 10 bases separated the two germline ends. This CDR3 region has 15 residues. The CDR3 region has the DNA TGCGCCAGCAGCCAAGATACGGGGTGGAATTCACCCCTCCACTTT. Amino acids: CASSQDTGWNSPLHF.

The CDR3 sequence is CASSSGGSHGYTF. The CDR3 DNA follows: TGTGCCAGCAGTTCAGGGGGGAGTCATGGCTACACCTTC. This chain joins TRBV6-5 and TRBJ1-2; 7 bases are shared with TRBD1. From germline, CDR1 is MNHEY and CDR2 SVGAGI. This CDR3 is 13 amino acids long. Trimming at V came to 4 bases and at J to 6 bases, leaving 5 bases not matched to a gene.

This clone was detected only a few times. This chain links TRBV7-2 with TRBJ2-7, with a tentative D call TRBD2 (6 bases). Germline CDR1 reads SGHTA; CDR2 reads FQGNSA. The V gene lost 0 bases and the J gene lost 2 bases, with 20 bases spanning the gap. The CDR3 runs 18 residues. The CDR3 loop is CASSLAGTSLKLAYEQYF. CDR3 nucleotides: TGTGCCAGCAGCTTAGCGGGGACTTCACTAAAGCTAGCCTACGAGCAGTACTTC.

The V gene is TRBV6-4, the J gene TRBJ2-1, with 8 bases that match TRBD2. CDR1 is MRHNA and CDR2 is SNTAGT in the germline V gene. The CDR3 consists of 14 residues. Germline trimming cut 0 bases from V and 10 bases from J; bases unmatched to any gene: 5. Here the CDR3 reads CASSDSAGGGEQFF. CDR3 nucleotide sequence: TGTGCCAGCAGTGACTCTGCGGGAGGCGGGGAGCAGTTCTTC.

This chain links TRBV30 with TRBJ1-2; TRBD1 might be the D (5 bases). Per germline, CDR1 GTSNPN and CDR2 SVGIG (reference sequence). Trimming shortened V by 4 bases and J by 3 bases, and 12 bases separated the two germline ends. CDR3 size: 13 residues. The CDR3 reads CAWTGRGYYGYTF. The CDR3 nucleotides read TGTGCCTGGACCGGAAGGGGTTACTATGGCTACACCTTC.

The V call is TRBV19, the J call TRBJ2-4, with 8 bases matching TRBD1. The CDR3 runs 20 residues. Germline CDR1 reads LNHDA; CDR2 reads SQIVND (reference sequence). After removal of 1 base from V and 0 bases from J, the junction contained 14 bases not matched to a gene. The CDR3 DNA is TGTGCCAGTAGTATAGTCCCGGGACAGGCGATACCCCTAGCCAAAAACATTCAGTACTTC. Translation: CASSIVPGQAIPLAKNIQYF.

This chain connects TRBV2 to TRBJ2-5; D is possibly TRBD1 (5 bases). CDR3 length: 13 amino acids. V was trimmed by 6 bases and J by 4 bases, leaving 12 bases between them. In germline, CDR1 is SNHLY, CDR2 FYNNEI. CDR3 amino acids: CASSPTGGETQYF. As DNA, the CDR3 is TGTGCCAGCAGCCCCACAGGTGGAGAGACCCAGTACTTC.